The clone carrying this T cell receptor (beta chain) was recorded a few times. Its matching antigen is unknown. A multiplex PCR was run with 60 Vbeta primers and 13 Jbeta primers. Data came from immunoSEQ multiplex PCR; TCRdb stores just in-frame clones and leaves some out. The sample yields approximately 200,000 clones, 70% to 80% seen once. The record originates from a study of cytomegalovirus exposure and HLA in healthy donors. Study at large: Unique TCRs numbering roughly 80 million, obtained from HLA-typed donors, made up an early data release.

The study's findings and limits: Later analysis identified a missense DCLRE1C variant that was linked to TCR beta V- and J-gene trimming. The classifier, whose performance was assessed in both the original and validation cohorts, reportedly diagnosed cytomegalovirus status with high specificity and sensitivity. Indistinguishable V segments such as TRBV6-2 and TRBV6-3 were excluded.

The CDR3 contains 14 residues. Germline CDR1 reads SEHNR; CDR2 reads FQNEAQ (reference sequence). V was trimmed by 2 bases and J by 3 bases, leaving 10 bases between them. The sequencing input was PBMCs. This TCR derives from a woman aged 25 to 39 in good health and CMV-seropositive. This rearrangement joins TRBV7-9 to TRBJ1-1; D possibly corresponds to TRBD1 (5 bases). The CDR3 reads CASSLSLGDTEAFF. The CDR3 DNA is TGTGCCAGCAGCTTATCATTAGGGGACACTGAAGCTTTCTTT.